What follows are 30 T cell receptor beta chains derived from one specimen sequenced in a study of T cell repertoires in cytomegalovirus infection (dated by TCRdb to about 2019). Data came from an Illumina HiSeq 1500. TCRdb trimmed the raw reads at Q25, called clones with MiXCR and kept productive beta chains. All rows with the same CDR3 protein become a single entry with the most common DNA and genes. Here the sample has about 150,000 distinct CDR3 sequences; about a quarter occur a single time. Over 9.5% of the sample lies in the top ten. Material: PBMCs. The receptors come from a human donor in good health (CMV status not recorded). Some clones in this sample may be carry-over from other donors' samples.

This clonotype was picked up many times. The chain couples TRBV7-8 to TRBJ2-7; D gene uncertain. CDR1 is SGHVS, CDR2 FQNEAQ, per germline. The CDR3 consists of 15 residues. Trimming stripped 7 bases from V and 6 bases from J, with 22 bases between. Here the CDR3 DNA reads TGTGCCAGCACTTACGGAGTGGGTCGCCCCCTCGAGCAGTACTTC. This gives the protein CASTYGVGRPLEQYF. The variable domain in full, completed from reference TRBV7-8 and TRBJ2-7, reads GAGVSQSPRYKVAKRGQDVALRCDPISGHVSLFWYQQALGQGPEFLTYFQNEAQLDKSGLPSDRFFAERPEGSVSTLKIQRTQQEDSAVYLCASTYGVGRPLEQYFGPGTRLTVT.

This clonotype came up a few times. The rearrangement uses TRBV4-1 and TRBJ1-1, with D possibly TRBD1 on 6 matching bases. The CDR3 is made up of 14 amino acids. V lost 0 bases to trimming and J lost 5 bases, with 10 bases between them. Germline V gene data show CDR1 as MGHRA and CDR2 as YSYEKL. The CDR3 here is CASSQDQRGTEAFF. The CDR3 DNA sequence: TGCGCCAGCAGCCAAGATCAAAGGGGGACTGAAGCTTTCTTT.

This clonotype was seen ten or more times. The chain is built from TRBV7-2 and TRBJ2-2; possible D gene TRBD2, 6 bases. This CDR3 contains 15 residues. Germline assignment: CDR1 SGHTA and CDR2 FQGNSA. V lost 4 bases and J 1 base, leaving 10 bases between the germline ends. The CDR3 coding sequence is TGTGCCAGCAGCTCCAATAGCGGGAACACCGGGGAGCTGTTTTTT. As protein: CASSSNSGNTGELFF.

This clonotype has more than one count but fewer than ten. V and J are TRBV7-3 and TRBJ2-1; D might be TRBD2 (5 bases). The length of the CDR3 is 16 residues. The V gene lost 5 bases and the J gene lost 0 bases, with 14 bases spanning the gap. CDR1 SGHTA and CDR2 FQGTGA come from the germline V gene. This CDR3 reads CASSHPRLYSYNEQFF. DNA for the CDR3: TGTGCCAGCAGCCACCCTCGACTATACTCCTACAATGAGCAGTTCTTC.

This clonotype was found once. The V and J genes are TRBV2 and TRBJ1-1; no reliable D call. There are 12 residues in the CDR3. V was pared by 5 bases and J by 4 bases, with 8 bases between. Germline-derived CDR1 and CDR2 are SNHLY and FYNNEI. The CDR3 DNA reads TGTGCCAGCAGTAGATTGGTCACTGAAGCTTTCTTT. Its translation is CASSRLVTEAFF.

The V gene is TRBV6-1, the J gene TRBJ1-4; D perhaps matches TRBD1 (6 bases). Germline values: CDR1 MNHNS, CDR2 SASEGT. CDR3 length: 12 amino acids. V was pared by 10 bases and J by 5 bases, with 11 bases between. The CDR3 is CAIKDSNEKLFF. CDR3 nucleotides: TGTGCCATCAAGGACAGCAATGAAAAACTGTTTTTT.

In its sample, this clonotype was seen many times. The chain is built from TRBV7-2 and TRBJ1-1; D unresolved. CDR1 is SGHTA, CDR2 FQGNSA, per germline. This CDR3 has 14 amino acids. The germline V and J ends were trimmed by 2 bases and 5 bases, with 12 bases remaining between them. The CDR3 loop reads CASSLSWVGTEAFF. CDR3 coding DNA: TGTGCCAGCAGCTTATCGTGGGTCGGGACTGAAGCTTTCTTT.

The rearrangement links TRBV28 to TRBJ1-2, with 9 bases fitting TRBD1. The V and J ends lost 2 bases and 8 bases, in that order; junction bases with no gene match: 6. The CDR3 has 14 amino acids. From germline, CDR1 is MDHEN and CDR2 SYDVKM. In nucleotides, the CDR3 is TGTGCCAGCAGTTTAGGGCAGACAGGGGGAGGCTACACCTTC. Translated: CASSLGQTGGGYTF.

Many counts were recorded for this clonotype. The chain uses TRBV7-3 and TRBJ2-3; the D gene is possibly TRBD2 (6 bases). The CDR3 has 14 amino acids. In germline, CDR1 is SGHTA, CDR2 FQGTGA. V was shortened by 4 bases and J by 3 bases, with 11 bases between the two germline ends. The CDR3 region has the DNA TGTGCCAGCAGCTCGAGGGACTTAACAGATACGCAGTATTTT. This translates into CASSSRDLTDTQYF.

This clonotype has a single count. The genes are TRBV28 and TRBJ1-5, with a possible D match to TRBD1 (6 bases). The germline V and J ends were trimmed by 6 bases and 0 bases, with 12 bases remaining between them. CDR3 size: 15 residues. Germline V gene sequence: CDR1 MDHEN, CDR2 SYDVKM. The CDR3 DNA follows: TGTGCCAGCAGACGGAACAGGGCTAGCAATCAGCCCCAGCATTTT. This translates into CASRRNRASNQPQHF.

For the CDR3, the DNA is TGCGCCAGCAGCTCCTGGGCGGGAGTCGGCGAGCAGTACTTC. Protein sequence: CASSSWAGVGEQYF. This chain joins TRBV4-3 and TRBJ2-7; 7 nucleotides match TRBD2. The CDR3 has 14 amino acids. V dropped 5 bases and J dropped 6; count of bases not matched to a gene: 10. Germline CDR1 reads LGHNA; CDR2 reads YSLEER.

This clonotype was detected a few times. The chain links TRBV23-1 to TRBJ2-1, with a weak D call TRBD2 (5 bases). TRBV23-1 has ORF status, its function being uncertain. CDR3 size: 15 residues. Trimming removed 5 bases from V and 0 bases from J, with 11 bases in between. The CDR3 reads CASSSPRGSYNEQFF. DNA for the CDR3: TGCGCCAGCAGTTCCCCCCGGGGCTCCTACAATGAGCAGTTCTTC.

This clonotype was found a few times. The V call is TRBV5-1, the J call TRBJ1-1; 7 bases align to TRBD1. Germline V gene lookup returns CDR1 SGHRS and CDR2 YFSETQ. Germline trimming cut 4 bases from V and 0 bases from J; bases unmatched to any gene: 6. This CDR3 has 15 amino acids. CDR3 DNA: TGCGCCAGCAGCCACGTAGGGACAGTGAACACTGAAGCTTTCTTT. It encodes CASSHVGTVNTEAFF. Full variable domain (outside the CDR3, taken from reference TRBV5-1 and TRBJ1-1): KAGVTQTPRYLIKTRGQQVTLSCSPISGHRSVSWYQQTPGQGLQFLFEYFSETQRNKGNFPGRFSGRQFSNSRSEMNVSTLELGDSALYLCASSHVGTVNTEAFFGQGTRLTVV.

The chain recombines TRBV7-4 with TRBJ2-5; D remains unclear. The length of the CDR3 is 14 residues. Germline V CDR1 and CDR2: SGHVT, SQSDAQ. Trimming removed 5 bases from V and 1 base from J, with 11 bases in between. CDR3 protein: CASSPPRGQETQYF. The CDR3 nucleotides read TGTGCCAGCAGCCCCCCCAGAGGCCAAGAGACCCAGTACTTC. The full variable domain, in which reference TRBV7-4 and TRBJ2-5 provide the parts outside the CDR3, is GAGVSQSPRYKVAKRGRDVALRCDSISGHVTLYWYRQTLGQGSEVLTYSQSDAQRDKSGRPSGRFSAERPERSVSTLKIQRTEQGDSAVYLCASSPPRGQETQYFGPGTRLLVL.

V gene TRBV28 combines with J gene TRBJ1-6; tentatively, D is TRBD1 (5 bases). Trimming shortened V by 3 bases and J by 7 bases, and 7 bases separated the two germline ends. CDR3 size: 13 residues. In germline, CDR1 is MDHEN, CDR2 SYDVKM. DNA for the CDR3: TGTGCCAGCAGTTTTAGGGGAAATTCACCCCTCCACTTT. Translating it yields CASSFRGNSPLHF.

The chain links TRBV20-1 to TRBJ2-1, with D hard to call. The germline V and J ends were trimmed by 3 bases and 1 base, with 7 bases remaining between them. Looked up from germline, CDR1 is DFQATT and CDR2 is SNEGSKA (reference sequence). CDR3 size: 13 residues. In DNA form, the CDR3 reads TGCAGTGCTAGGACTGGATCCTACAATGAGCAGTTCTTC. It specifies CSARTGSYNEQFF.

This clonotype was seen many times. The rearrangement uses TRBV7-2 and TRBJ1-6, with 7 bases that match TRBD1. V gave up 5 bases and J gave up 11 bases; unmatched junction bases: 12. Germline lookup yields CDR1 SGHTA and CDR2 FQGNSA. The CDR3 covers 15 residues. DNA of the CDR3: TGTGCCAGCAGCCGAACCGGGACAGTAGAGGCACCCCTCCACTTT. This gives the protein CASSRTGTVEAPLHF.

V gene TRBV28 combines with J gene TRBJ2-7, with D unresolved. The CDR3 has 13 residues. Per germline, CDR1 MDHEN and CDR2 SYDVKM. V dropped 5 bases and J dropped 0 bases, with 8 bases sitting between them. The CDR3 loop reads CASSQRPSYEQYF. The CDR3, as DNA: TGTGCCAGCAGTCAAAGGCCCTCCTACGAGCAGTACTTC.

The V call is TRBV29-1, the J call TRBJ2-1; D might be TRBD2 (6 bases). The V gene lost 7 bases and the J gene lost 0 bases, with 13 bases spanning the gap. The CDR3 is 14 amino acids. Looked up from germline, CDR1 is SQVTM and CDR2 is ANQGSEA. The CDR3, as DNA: TGCAGCGCCCTAGCGCCCAGCTCCTACAATGAGCAGTTCTTC. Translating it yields CSALAPSSYNEQFF.

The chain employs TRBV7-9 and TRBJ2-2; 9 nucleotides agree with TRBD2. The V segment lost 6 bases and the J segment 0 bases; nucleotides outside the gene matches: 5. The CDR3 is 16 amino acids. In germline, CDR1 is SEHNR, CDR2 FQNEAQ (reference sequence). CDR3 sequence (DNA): TGTGCCAGCAGGGGTAGCGGGGGCCCGAACACCGGGGAGCTGTTTTTT. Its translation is CASRGSGGPNTGELFF. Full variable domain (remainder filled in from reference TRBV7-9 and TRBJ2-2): DTGVSQNPRHKITKRGQNVTFRCDPISEHNRLYWYRQTLGQGPEFLTYFQNEAQLEKSRLLSDRFSAERPKGSFSTLEIQRTEQGDSAMYLCASRGSGGPNTGELFFGEGSRLTVL.

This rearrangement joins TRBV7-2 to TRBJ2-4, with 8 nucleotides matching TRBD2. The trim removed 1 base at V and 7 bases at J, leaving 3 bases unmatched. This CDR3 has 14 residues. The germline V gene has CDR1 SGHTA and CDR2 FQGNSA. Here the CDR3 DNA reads TGTGCCAGCAGCTTAGGGGGGACTAGGAACATTCAGTACTTC. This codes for CASSLGGTRNIQYF.

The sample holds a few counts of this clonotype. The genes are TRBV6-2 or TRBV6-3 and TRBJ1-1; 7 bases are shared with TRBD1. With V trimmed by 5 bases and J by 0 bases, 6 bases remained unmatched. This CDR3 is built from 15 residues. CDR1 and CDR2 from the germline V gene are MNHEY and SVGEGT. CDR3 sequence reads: CASSRWDSMNTEAFF. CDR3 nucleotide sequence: TGTGCCAGCAGTCGTTGGGACAGCATGAACACTGAAGCTTTCTTT.

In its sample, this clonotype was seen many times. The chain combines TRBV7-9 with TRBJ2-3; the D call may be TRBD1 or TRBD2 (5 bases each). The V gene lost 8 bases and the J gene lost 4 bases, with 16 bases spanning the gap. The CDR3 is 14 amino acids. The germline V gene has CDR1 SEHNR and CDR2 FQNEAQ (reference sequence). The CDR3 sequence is CASGRFRDPDTQYF. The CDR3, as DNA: TGTGCCAGCGGCCGCTTCAGGGACCCAGATACGCAGTATTTT.

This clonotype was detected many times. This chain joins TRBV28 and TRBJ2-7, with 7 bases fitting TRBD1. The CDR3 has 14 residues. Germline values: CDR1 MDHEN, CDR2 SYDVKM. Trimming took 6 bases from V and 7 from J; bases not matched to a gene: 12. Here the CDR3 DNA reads TGTGCCAGCAGAAACCGGGACAGTCAAACTGAGCAGTACTTC. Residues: CASRNRDSQTEQYF.

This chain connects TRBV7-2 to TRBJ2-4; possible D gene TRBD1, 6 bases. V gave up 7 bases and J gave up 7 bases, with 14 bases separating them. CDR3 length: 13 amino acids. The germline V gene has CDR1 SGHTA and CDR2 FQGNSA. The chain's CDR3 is CASTRGEGNIQYF. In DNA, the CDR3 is TGTGCCAGCACCAGGGGAGAGGGGAACATTCAGTACTTC. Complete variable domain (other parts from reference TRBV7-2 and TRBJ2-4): GAGVSQSPSNKVTEKGKDVELRCDPISGHTALYWYRQSLGQGLEFLIYFQGNSAPDKSGLPSDRFSAERTGGSVSTLTIQRTQQEDSAVYLCASTRGEGNIQYFGAGTRLSVL.

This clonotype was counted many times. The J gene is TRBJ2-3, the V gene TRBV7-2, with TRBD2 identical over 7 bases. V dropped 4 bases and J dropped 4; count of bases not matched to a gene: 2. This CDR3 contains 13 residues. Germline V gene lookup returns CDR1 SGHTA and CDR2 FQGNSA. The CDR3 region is CASSSAGADTQYF. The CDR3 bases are TGTGCCAGCAGCTCCGCGGGGGCAGATACGCAGTATTTT.

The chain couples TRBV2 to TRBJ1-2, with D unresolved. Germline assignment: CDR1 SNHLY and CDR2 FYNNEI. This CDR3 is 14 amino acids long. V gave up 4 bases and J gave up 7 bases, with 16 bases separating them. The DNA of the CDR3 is TGTGCCAGCAGTGTTGGCCCCCAAGGGAGTGGCTACACCTTC. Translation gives CASSVGPQGSGYTF.

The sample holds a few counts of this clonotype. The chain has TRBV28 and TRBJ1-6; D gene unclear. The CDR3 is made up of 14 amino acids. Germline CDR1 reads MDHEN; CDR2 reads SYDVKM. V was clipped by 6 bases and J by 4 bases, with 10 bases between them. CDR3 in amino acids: CASRVGRYNSPLHF. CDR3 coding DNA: TGTGCCAGCAGGGTCGGACGGTATAATTCACCCCTCCACTTT.

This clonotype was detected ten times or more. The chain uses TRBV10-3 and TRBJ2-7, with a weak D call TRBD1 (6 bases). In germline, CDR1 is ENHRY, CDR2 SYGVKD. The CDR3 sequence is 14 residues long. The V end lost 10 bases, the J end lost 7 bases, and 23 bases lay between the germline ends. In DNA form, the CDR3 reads TGTGCCACCTACAGGGAGCCCCTTTTGGGGGAGCAGTACTTC. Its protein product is CATYREPLLGEQYF.

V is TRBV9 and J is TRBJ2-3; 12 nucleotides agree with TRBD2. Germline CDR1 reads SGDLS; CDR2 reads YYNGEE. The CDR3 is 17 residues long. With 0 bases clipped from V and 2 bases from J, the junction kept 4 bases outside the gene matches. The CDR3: CASSVEGLAGFTDTQYF. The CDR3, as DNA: TGTGCCAGCAGCGTAGAGGGACTAGCGGGTTTCACAGATACGCAGTATTTT.